The T cell receptor beta chain under discussion was sequenced for a study of blood T cell repertoires in COVID-19. At the level of the study: Donors in the United States, Italy and Spain gave samples during acute or convalescent COVID-19. Nucleic acid was either cDNA or gDNA, and it came from T cells, B-cell-depleted T cells, or PBMCs.

Authors' data handling: Amplified reference gene primers provided the basis for estimating nucleated cell counts. The assay was immunoSEQ multiplex PCR, and TCRdb's table has in-frame clones only and misses some. V and J calls and clone size are given by that table; D and trimming were obtained from the DNA. The sample yields over 50,000 clones, about 85% seen once. Germline-derived CDR1 and CDR2 are SQVTM and ANQGSEA. Trimming pared 4 bases from V and 0 bases from J, leaving 10 bases between. There are 14 residues in the CDR3. This sequence joins TRBV29-1 and TRBJ2-1; possible D gene TRBD2, 5 bases. The sequencing sample was made of peripheral blood. The TCR originated in a human donor in a cohort sampled during active COVID-19. DNA of the CDR3: TGCAGCGTTGTTGAAGGGAGCTCCTACAATGAGCAGTTCTTC. Translated: CSVVEGSSYNEQFF.